Below are 15 T cell receptor beta chains sequenced from a single sample in a study of human T cells and chemical hapten exposure. Time point indicated: pre-sensitization, week 0. The sample's treatment: therapeutic diphenylcyclopropenone sensitization with weekly scalp DPC. TCRdb re-called the RACE reads through MiXCR, storing one row per CDR3 protein. The table has roughly 380,000 distinct CDR3 sequences, 4% to 6% seen once. The source material was whole blood, sampled in connection with sensitization to the hapten diphenylcyclopropenone (DPC). Every receptor here comes from a woman aged 45-65 years with alopecia areata. Some clones in this sample may be carry-over from other donors' samples.

The table lists this clonotype with many counts. The chain is built from TRBV3-1 and TRBJ2-3; D may match TRBD1 or TRBD2 (5 bases each). The germline CDR1 and CDR2 sequences are LGHDT and YNNKEL (reference sequence). The CDR3 totals 16 residues. V lost 4 bases and J lost 0, with 14 bases in between. CDR3 DNA sequence: TGTGCCAGCAGCCGCTCCGGGACCGCAAGCACAGATACGCAGTATTTT. Translated: CASSRSGTASTDTQYF.

This clonotype has only a few counts. This sequence joins TRBV20-1 and TRBJ2-6, with D possibly being TRBD1 (6 bases). Per the germline V gene, CDR1 is DFQATT and CDR2 is SNEGSKA (reference sequence). With 6 bases removed from V and 0 bases from J, the gap between germline ends came to 15 bases. The CDR3 extends over 16 amino acids. The CDR3 region has the DNA TGCAGTGCGTCCCCGGGACAACTCTCTGGGGCCAACGTCCTGACTTTC. This codes for CSASPGQLSGANVLTF.

This clonotype has at least ten counts. The chain links TRBV7-9 to TRBJ1-1; D remains unclear. The V and J ends lost 5 bases and 2 bases respectively, with 9 bases between them. CDR1 and CDR2 (germline): SEHNR, FQNEAQ (reference sequence). CDR3 size: 13 residues. The DNA for the CDR3 is TGTGCCAGCAGCATTGGGATCAACACTGAAGCTTTCTTT. As protein: CASSIGINTEAFF.

The genes are TRBV28 and TRBJ1-4; tentative D call: TRBD1 (5 bases). Germline CDR1 and CDR2: MDHEN and SYDVKM. V lost 7 bases, J lost 5 bases, and 11 bases lay in between. CDR3 length: 13 amino acids. CDR3 sequence (DNA): TGTGCCAGCATGGGACCGCGAAATGAAAAACTGTTTTTT. Encoded protein: CASMGPRNEKLFF.

This clonotype was counted only a few times. The chain has TRBV15 and TRBJ1-1; 7 bases are a match to TRBD1. Germline V CDR1 and CDR2: LNHNV, YYDKDF (reference sequence). The CDR3 is 15 amino acids. V lost 2 bases and J lost 11; bases outside the gene matches: 14. The CDR3 DNA reads as TGTGCCACCAGCAGACAGGACAGGCAAGGGGAGATGGCTTTCTTT. Protein sequence: CATSRQDRQGEMAFF.

V usage is TRBV12-3 or TRBV12-4 and J usage is TRBJ1-2; the D is unclear. Trimming left V 2 bases short and J 5 bases short, with 12 bases between. The CDR3 runs 14 residues. CDR3 nucleotides: TGTGCCAGCAGTTTAAACACCTTAGGGTATGGCTACACCTTC. Protein sequence: CASSLNTLGYGYTF.

The chain combines TRBV2 with TRBJ2-2; tentative D call: TRBD2 (6 bases). Germline CDR1 reads SNHLY; CDR2 reads FYNNEI. The length of the CDR3 is 13 residues. The V end lost 10 bases, the J end lost 1 base, and 10 bases lay between the germline ends. CDR3 nucleotides: TGTGCCACCCACGGGGGGAACACCGGGGAGCTGTTTTTT. It codes for CATHGGNTGELFF.

V usage is TRBV5-1 and J usage is TRBJ1-4; D unresolved. CDR1 is SGHRS, CDR2 YFSETQ, per germline. Trimming took off 2 bases at V and 0 bases at J, with 5 bases between the two ends. This CDR3 is 14 amino acids long. CDR3 bases: TGCGCCAGCAGCTTCGCGCCAACTAATGAAAAACTGTTTTTT. This translates into CASSFAPTNEKLFF.

This sequence joins TRBV7-9 and TRBJ2-1; no firm D call. The V gene lost 5 bases and the J gene lost 3 bases, with 14 bases spanning the gap. The V gene's germline CDR1 is SEHNR and CDR2 FQNEAQ (reference sequence). This CDR3 has 15 amino acids. DNA for the CDR3: TGTGCCAGCAGCCCCGCCGTGGGCCTCTACAATGAGCAGTTCTTC. Its protein product is CASSPAVGLYNEQFF.

This clonotype appeared many times. V gene TRBV5-5 combines with J gene TRBJ2-5; D possibly uses TRBD1 or TRBD2 (6 bases each). Germline CDR1 is SGHKS and CDR2 is YYEKEE (reference sequence). Trimming removed 3 bases from V and 4 bases from J, with 16 bases in between. This CDR3 spans 15 amino acids. This CDR3 is CASSSLGGGPETQYF. The CDR3 DNA is TGTGCCAGCAGCTCTCTAGGAGGGGGACCAGAGACCCAGTACTTC. Full variable domain (remainder filled in from reference TRBV5-5 and TRBJ2-5): DAGVTQSPTHLIKTRGQQVTLRCSPISGHKSVSWYQQVLGQGPQFIFQYYEKEERGRGNFPDRFSARQFPNYSSELNVNALLLGDSALYLCASSSLGGGPETQYFGPGTRLLVL.

This clonotype was counted a few times. This chain links TRBV2 with TRBJ1-1; possible D gene TRBD1, 6 bases. Germline lookup yields CDR1 SNHLY and CDR2 FYNNEI. V lost 8 bases to trimming and J lost 0 bases, with 13 bases between them. The CDR3 is made up of 14 amino acids. CDR3 in DNA: TGTGCCAGCTGCCCCGGACAGATGAACACTGAAGCTTTCTTT. Translation gives CASCPGQMNTEAFF. Complete variable domain (other parts from reference TRBV2 and TRBJ1-1): EPEVTQTPSHQVTQMGQEVILRCVPISNHLYFYWYRQILGQKVEFLVSFYNNEISEKSEIFDDQFSVERPDGSNFTLKIRSTKLEDSAMYFCASCPGQMNTEAFFGQGTRLTVV.

The chain joins TRBV14 to TRBJ1-2; D not resolved. V shed 4 bases and J shed 0 bases, with 21 bases lying between them. From germline, CDR1 is SGHDN and CDR2 FVKESK. This CDR3 has 18 amino acids. The CDR3 protein is CASSPAAGDTRANYGYTF. The CDR3 coding sequence is TGTGCCAGCAGCCCGGCGGCAGGCGATACCCGAGCTAACTATGGCTACACCTTC.

This clonotype was observed a few times. CDR3 loop: CASSRLRGTGELFF. The CDR3 coding sequence is TGCGCCAGCAGCCGCCTTAGAGGCACCGGGGAGCTGTTTTTT. The rearrangement links TRBV5-1 to TRBJ2-2; D unclear. V shed 4 bases and J shed 4 bases, with 11 bases lying between them. CDR1 and CDR2 (germline): SGHRS, YFSETQ. CDR3 size: 14 residues.

There are a few counts of this clonotype. The chain is built from TRBV6-1 and TRBJ2-3; D tentatively fits TRBD1 or TRBD2 (5 bases each). Germline V gene lookup returns CDR1 MNHNS and CDR2 SASEGT. CDR3 length: 17 residues. Trimming left V 9 bases short and J 0 bases short, with 22 bases between. The CDR3 reads CASFTGPGTSSTDTQYF. DNA for the CDR3: TGTGCCAGTTTTACGGGACCGGGAACCTCTAGCACAGATACGCAGTATTTT.

This clonotype turned up a few times. This chain connects TRBV6-5 to TRBJ1-6; D unresolved. This CDR3 has 14 residues. Trimming removed 4 bases at V and 10 bases at J, with 14 bases between. The germline gives CDR1 MNHEY, CDR2 SVGAGI. CDR3 in amino acids: CASSFLGIGSPLHF. The DNA for the CDR3 is TGTGCCAGCAGTTTCTTGGGTATCGGCTCACCCCTCCACTTT.